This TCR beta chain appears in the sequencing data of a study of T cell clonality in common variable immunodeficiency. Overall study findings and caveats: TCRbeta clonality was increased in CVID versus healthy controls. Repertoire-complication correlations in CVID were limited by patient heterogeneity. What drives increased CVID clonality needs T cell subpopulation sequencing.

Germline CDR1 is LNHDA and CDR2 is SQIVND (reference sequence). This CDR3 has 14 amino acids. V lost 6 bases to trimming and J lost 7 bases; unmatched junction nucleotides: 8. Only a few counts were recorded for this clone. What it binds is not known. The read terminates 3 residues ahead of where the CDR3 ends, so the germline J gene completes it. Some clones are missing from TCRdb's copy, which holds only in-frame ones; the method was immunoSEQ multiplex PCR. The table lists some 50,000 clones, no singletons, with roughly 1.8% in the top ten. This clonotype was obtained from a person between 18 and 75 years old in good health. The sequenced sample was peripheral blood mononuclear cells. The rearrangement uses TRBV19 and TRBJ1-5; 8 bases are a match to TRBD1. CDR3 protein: CASRVDRDWQPQHF. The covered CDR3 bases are TGTGCCAGTAGGGTGGACAGGGATTGGCAGCCC.